This TCR beta chain appears in the sequencing data of a study of blood T cell repertoires in COVID-19 (dated by TCRdb to the early 2020s). Looking at the study overall: Samples from collaborators originated in the United States, Italy and Spain and spanned both the acute and convalescent phases of COVID-19. The prospective study material was composed of cDNA or gDNA derived from T cells, B-cell-depleted T cells, or PBMCs. Deeply sampled blood TCRbeta repertoires from subjects exposed to, actively infected with, or recovered from COVID-19 were included in the dataset. The repertoires were made available in a free public database intended to serve as a resource for research on the immune response to SARS-CoV-2. Samples were obtained from the ongoing ImmuneRACE study (first 160 participants) and from approximately 1,200 subjects provided by 6 global collaborators. A de-identified subject ID, COVID-19 status, age in years and sex were almost always included in the sample metadata. HLA class I and class II types, where available, came from metadata supplied by the sample provider rather than from assay-based typing.

The immunoSEQ Assay, a bias-controlled multiplex PCR, was used to amplify TCRbeta CDR3 regions from genomic DNA. The source study handled its data this way. Nucleated cell counts per sample were estimated from amplification of reference gene primers within the assay. Sequence reads were collapsed and filtered to measure the absolute abundance of every unique TCRbeta CDR3 rearrangement. For each sample, productive Simpson clonality was calculated as the square root of Simpson's diversity index across productive rearrangements. TCRdb holds this immuneACCESS table with in-frame rearrangements only. Some clones are missing; in checked studies, unresolved V genes explain under half, and the rest has no known cause. That table furnishes V, J and clone size, whereas the DNA furnished D and trimming. The sample table lists approximately 220,000 clones, 84% of them with a count of one. Roughly 2.3% of the sample lies in the top ten.

In regard to this clone: The antigen it binds to is not known. Nothing much larger sits one base from this clone, and base qualities are not available.

The collaborating institutions used their own protocols to collect whole blood in K2EDTA tubes. Collaborator samples were shipped for TCRbeta analysis as frozen whole blood, isolated PBMCs, or DNA extracted from either sample type. Here is what the overall study found, with its caveats: Clinical and demographic metadata were provided uncurated, with the amount varying by source and participant.

CDR1 and CDR2, per the germline V gene (reference sequence), are DFQATT and SNEGSKA. The CDR3 has 14 amino acids, counting the end cysteine and phenylalanine. Of the read, only the CDR3 DNA is kept; its 42 bases are in frame from base 1. Ends trimmed: V by 3 bases, J by 0 bases; bases unmatched to a gene: 4. The rearrangement joined TRBV20-1 to TRBJ1-2; the central 7 bases match TRBD1. The TCR originated in a woman between 55 and 75 years old with acute or convalescent COVID-19. The sample consisted of peripheral blood. In nucleotides, the sequence is TGCAGTGCTAGTCTGCAGGGGGCTAACTATGGCTACACCTTC. The translation is CSASLQGANYGYTF.